One T cell receptor (beta chain) is described in this entry. Trimming stripped 3 bases from V and 4 bases from J, with 15 bases between. CDR1 and CDR2 (germline): MNHEY, SMNVEV (reference sequence). This CDR3 spans 15 amino acids. The table came from immunoSEQ multiplex PCR; TCRdb's copy has only in-frame clones and leaves some out. There are approximately 280,000 clones in the sample; 65% to 90% occur only once, and more than 4.5% lies in the top ten. The data were obtained in a study of blood T cell repertoires in COVID-19. The receptor comes from a man between 50 and 59 years old with active or convalescent COVID-19. Source material: peripheral blood. V and J are TRBV27 and TRBJ2-5, with D maybe TRBD2 (6 bases). The DNA of the CDR3 is TGTGCCAGCAGTTTTCTTGCCCGGAGGGGAGAGACCCAGTACTTC. Its protein product is CASSFLARRGETQYF.